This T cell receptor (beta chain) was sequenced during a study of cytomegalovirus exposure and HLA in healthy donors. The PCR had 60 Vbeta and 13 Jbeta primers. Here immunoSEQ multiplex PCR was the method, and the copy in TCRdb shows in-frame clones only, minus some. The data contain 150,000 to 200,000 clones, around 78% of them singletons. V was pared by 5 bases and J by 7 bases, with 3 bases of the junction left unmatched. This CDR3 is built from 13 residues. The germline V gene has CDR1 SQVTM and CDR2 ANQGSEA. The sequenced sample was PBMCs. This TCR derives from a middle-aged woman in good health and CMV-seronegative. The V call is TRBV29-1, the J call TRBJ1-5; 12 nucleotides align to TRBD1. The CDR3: CSVTGTGGQPQHF. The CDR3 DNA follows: TGCAGCGTTACTGGGACAGGGGGCCAGCCCCAGCATTTT. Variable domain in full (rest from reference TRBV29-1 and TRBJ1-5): SAVISQKPSRDICQRGTSLTIQCQVDSQVTMMFWYRQQPGQSLTLIATANQGSEATYESGFVIDKFPISRPNLTFSTLTVSNMSPEDSSIYLCSVTGTGGQPQHFGDGTRLSIL.